The sequence of this T cell receptor (beta chain) was determined in a study of cytomegalovirus exposure and HLA in healthy donors. On this clone: Its antigen is not known. At one of its ends the junction is not consistent with the germline gene, which may arise from a read error.

Use of 60 Vbeta and 13 Jbeta primers characterized the PCR. Assay used: immunoSEQ multiplex PCR; TCRdb lists only in-frame clones, some missing. The table has roughly 220,000 clones, approximately 80% seen once; the top ten hold 2.9%. Samples came from healthy bone marrow donors. Whole-study findings and limits: From TCR beta sequences, most subjects' HLA-A and HLA-B alleles were reportedly predicted accurately.

This TCR derives from a young man in good health and CMV-seronegative. The specimen sequenced was PBMCs.

The DNA of the CDR3 is TGTTCCAGCAGCTCTTATGGTATAGGGGCCTACGAGCAGTACTTC. It specifies CSSSSYGIGAYEQYF. V and J are TRBV7-9 and TRBJ2-7; possible D gene TRBD1, 5 bases. The CDR3 sequence is 15 residues long. Germline lookup yields CDR1 SEHNR and CDR2 FQNEAQ (reference sequence).